This TCR beta chain emerged from a study of cytomegalovirus exposure and HLA in healthy donors. The PCR ran on 60 Vbeta and 13 Jbeta primers. TCRdb's table, derived via immunoSEQ multiplex PCR, lists solely in-frame clones and lacks some. The data contain roughly 130,000 clones, 66% of them singletons. This clone was seen more than once but under ten times. Germline-derived CDR1 and CDR2 are LNHDA and SQIVND (reference sequence). CDR3 length: 15 amino acids. V was cut by 0 bases and J by 6 bases, with 12 bases left in between. This chain joins TRBV19 and TRBJ1-5; D gene uncertain. Material: PBMCs. This clonotype was sampled from a woman in her fifties or sixties in good health and CMV-seronegative. CDR3: CASSIDLAGSQPQHF. The CDR3 nucleotides are TGTGCCAGTAGTATAGATCTCGCCGGGAGTCAGCCCCAGCATTTT.